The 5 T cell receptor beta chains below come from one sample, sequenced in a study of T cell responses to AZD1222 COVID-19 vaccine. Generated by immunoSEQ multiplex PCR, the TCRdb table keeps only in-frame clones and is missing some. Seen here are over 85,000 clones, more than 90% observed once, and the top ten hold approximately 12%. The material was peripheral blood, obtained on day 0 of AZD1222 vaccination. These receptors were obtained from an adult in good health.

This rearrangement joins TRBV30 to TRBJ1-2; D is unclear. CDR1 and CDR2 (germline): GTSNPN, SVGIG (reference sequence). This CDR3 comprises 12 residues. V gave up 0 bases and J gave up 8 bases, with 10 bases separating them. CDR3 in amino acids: CAWSVIGNGYTF. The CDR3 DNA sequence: TGTGCCTGGAGTGTGATTGGGAACGGCTACACCTTC.

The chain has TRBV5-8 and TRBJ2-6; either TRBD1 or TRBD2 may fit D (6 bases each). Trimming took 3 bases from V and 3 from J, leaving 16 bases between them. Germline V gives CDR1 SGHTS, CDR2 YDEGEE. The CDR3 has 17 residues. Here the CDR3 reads CASSSGTGASGANVLTF. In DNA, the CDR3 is TGTGCCAGCAGCTCCGGGACGGGGGCCAGTGGGGCCAACGTCCTGACTTTC.

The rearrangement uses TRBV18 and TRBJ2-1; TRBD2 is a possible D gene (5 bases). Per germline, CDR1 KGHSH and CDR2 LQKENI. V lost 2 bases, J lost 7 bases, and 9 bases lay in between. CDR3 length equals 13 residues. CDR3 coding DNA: TGTGCCAGCTCACCAACGGGGTTGAATGAGCAGTTCTTC. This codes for CASSPTGLNEQFF.

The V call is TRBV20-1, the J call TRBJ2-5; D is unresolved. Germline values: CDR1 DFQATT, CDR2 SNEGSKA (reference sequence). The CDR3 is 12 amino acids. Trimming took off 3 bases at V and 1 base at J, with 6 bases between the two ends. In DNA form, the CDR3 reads TGCAGTGCTAGTCCCAGCCAAGAGACCCAGTACTTC. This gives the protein CSASPSQETQYF.

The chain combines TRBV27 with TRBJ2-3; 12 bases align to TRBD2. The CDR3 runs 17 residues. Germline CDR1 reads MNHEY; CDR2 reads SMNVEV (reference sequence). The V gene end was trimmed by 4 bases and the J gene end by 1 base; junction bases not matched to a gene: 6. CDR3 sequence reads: CASSSRLAGDRTDTQYF. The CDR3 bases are TGTGCCAGCAGTTCAAGACTAGCGGGGGACCGCACAGATACGCAGTATTTT.